A selection of T cell receptor beta chains follows, all from one sample in a study of identifying expanded T cells in peripheral blood. Here immunoSEQ multiplex PCR was the method, and the copy in TCRdb shows in-frame clones only, minus some. The sample lists around 100,000 clones, around 90% occurring once. The specimen sequenced was blood. These receptors were collected from a person aged 18 to 75 in good health. CDR3s include the opening cysteine and the closing phenylalanine or tryptophan. Each record gives: J gene, D gene, clone size, V gene, CDR3 protein, CDR3 DNA. A D gene is named only where the DNA matches it firmly. Clone size is not always given. Where it is, it says once, few, many or a class for expanded clones.

j_call: TRBJ2-1; d_call: TRBD2; clone_size: once; v_call: TRBV29-1; cdr3_aa: CSGSGEGQFF; cdr3_nt: TGCAGCGGATCGGGGGAGGGGCAGTTCTTC
j_call: TRBJ2-7; d_call: TRBD2; clone_size: -; v_call: TRBV11-2; cdr3_aa: CASSPSSGTYEQYF; cdr3_nt: TGTGCCAGCAGCCCCTCTAGCGGCACCTACGAGCAGTACTTC
j_call: TRBJ1-1; d_call: -; clone_size: -; v_call: TRBV6-5; cdr3_aa: CASSYSYRGPGKKAFF; cdr3_nt: TGTGCCAGCAGTTACTCGTATCGGGGGCCTGGGAAAAAAGCTTTCTTT
j_call: TRBJ2-7; d_call: -; clone_size: -; v_call: TRBV7-9; cdr3_aa: CASSLHRASGYEQYF; cdr3_nt: TGTGCCAGCAGCCTCCACAGGGCGTCCGGATACGAGCAGTACTTC
j_call: TRBJ1-2; d_call: -; clone_size: -; v_call: TRBV18; cdr3_aa: CASSHSSTRPDGYTF; cdr3_nt: TGTGCCAGCTCACACTCGTCCACTCGTCCGGATGGCTACACCTTC
j_call: TRBJ1-1; d_call: -; clone_size: -; v_call: TRBV14; cdr3_aa: CASSQRPKTWVAENTEAFF; cdr3_nt: TGTGCCAGCAGCCAAAGGCCGAAGACGTGGGTGGCCGAGAACACTGAAGCTTTCTTT
j_call: TRBJ1-1; d_call: -; clone_size: -; v_call: TRBV5-1; cdr3_aa: CASSSPFGGSTNTEAFF; cdr3_nt: TGCGCCAGCAGCTCCCCATTTGGGGGCTCGACGAACACTGAAGCTTTCTTT
j_call: TRBJ2-3; d_call: -; clone_size: -; v_call: TRBV6-1; cdr3_aa: CASSDRGLPNTDTQYF; cdr3_nt: TGTGCCAGCAGTGATCGGGGGCTACCTAACACAGATACGCAGTATTTT
j_call: TRBJ1-1; d_call: -; clone_size: -; v_call: TRBV29-1; cdr3_aa: CSVGLVRNTEAFF; cdr3_nt: TGCAGCGTCGGCCTTGTGAGGAACACTGAAGCTTTCTTT
j_call: TRBJ2-1; d_call: TRBD1; clone_size: -; v_call: TRBV7-8; cdr3_aa: CASSALSRTGNEQFF; cdr3_nt: TGTGCCAGCAGCGCTTTATCCCGGACAGGGAATGAGCAGTTCTTC
j_call: TRBJ2-1; d_call: TRBD2; clone_size: -; v_call: TRBV7-7; cdr3_aa: CASSLGRGSSNEQFF; cdr3_nt: TGTGCCAGCAGCTTAGGGCGCGGGAGCAGTAATGAGCAGTTCTTC
j_call: TRBJ1-6; d_call: -; clone_size: -; v_call: TRBV2; cdr3_aa: CASSLSMGSSGSPLHF; cdr3_nt: TGTGCCAGCAGTCTCTCCATGGGTTCCAGCGGTTCACCCCTCCACTTT
j_call: TRBJ1-4; d_call: TRBD1; clone_size: -; v_call: TRBV4-1; cdr3_aa: CASSQKSTGEGEKLFF; cdr3_nt: TGCGCCAGCAGCCAAAAGTCCACAGGGGAGGGTGAAAAACTGTTTTTT
j_call: TRBJ1-2; d_call: TRBD1; clone_size: -; v_call: TRBV27; cdr3_aa: CASSGGPGTGVYGYTF; cdr3_nt: TGTGCCAGCAGTGGGGGGCCCGGGACAGGGGTCTATGGCTACACCTTC
j_call: TRBJ1-2; d_call: -; clone_size: few; v_call: TRBV6-1; cdr3_aa: CASSPSPNGYTF; cdr3_nt: TGTGCCAGCAGCCCCAGCCCTAATGGCTACACCTTC
j_call: TRBJ1-5; d_call: TRBD1; clone_size: -; v_call: TRBV10-3; cdr3_aa: CATKPGQGSNQPQHF; cdr3_nt: TGTGCCACCAAACCGGGACAGGGTAGCAATCAGCCCCAGCATTTT
j_call: TRBJ2-2; d_call: TRBD2; clone_size: -; v_call: TRBV18; cdr3_aa: CASSQMTSGSGTGELFF; cdr3_nt: TGTGCCAGCTCCCAAATGACTAGCGGGAGTGGCACCGGGGAGCTGTTTTTT
j_call: TRBJ1-6; d_call: -; clone_size: few; v_call: TRBV21-1; cdr3_aa: CATAPSRDIREANNSPLHF; cdr3_nt: TGTGCCACCGCCCCTTCGCGGGACATAAGAGAGGCGAATAATTCACCCCTCCACTTT
j_call: TRBJ2-2; d_call: -; clone_size: medium-sized; v_call: TRBV21-1; cdr3_aa: CARTGRATGELFF; cdr3_nt: TGTGCCAGAACAGGTCGGGCGACTGGGGAGCTGTTTTTT
j_call: TRBJ2-5; d_call: TRBD2; clone_size: -; v_call: TRBV5-4; cdr3_aa: CASSLIIAGPQETQYF; cdr3_nt: TGTGCCAGCAGCTTGATAATAGCGGGACCCCAAGAGACCCAGTACTTC
j_call: TRBJ2-5; d_call: TRBD2; clone_size: -; v_call: TRBV11-1; cdr3_aa: CASSLVPSGRTETQYF; cdr3_nt: TGTGCCAGCAGCTTAGTCCCTAGCGGGAGGACAGAGACCCAGTACTTC
j_call: TRBJ1-5; d_call: -; clone_size: -; v_call: TRBV7-2; cdr3_aa: CASSLVVGEGQPQHF; cdr3_nt: TGTGCCAGCAGCTTAGTTGTGGGGGAGGGTCAGCCCCAGCATTTT
j_call: TRBJ1-5; d_call: -; clone_size: -; v_call: TRBV6-6; cdr3_aa: CASSYGGGSNQPQHF; cdr3_nt: TGTGCCAGCAGTTACGGGGGAGGGAGCAATCAGCCCCAGCATTTT
j_call: TRBJ1-1; d_call: -; clone_size: -; v_call: TRBV18; cdr3_aa: CASSPSTDPNTEAFF; cdr3_nt: TGTGCCAGCTCACCTTCGACAGATCCCAACACTGAAGCTTTCTTT
j_call: TRBJ2-3; d_call: TRBD2; clone_size: once; v_call: TRBV19; cdr3_aa: CASRERGSTDTQYF; cdr3_nt: TGTGCCAGTAGAGAGCGGGGAAGCACAGATACGCAGTATTTT
j_call: TRBJ2-7; d_call: -; clone_size: -; v_call: TRBV7-9; cdr3_aa: CASSSLTLGGLGRQYF; cdr3_nt: TGTGCCAGCAGCTCTCTGACACTTGGGGGGTTGGGACGGCAGTACTTC
j_call: TRBJ2-7; d_call: TRBD1; clone_size: -; v_call: TRBV25-1; cdr3_aa: CASRRTGLTYEQYF; cdr3_nt: TGTGCCAGCAGGCGGACAGGCCTAACCTACGAGCAGTACTTC
j_call: TRBJ2-1; d_call: TRBD1; clone_size: -; v_call: TRBV5-1; cdr3_aa: CASSPDRGPKFF; cdr3_nt: TGCGCCAGCAGCCCGGACAGGGGGCCAAAGTTCTTC
j_call: TRBJ1-2; d_call: -; clone_size: -; v_call: TRBV9; cdr3_aa: CASSVGGNYGYTF; cdr3_nt: TGTGCCAGCAGCGTAGGAGGCAACTATGGCTACACCTTC
j_call: TRBJ1-4; d_call: TRBD1; clone_size: -; v_call: TRBV19; cdr3_aa: CASSIAFRTGNRVDGEKLFF; cdr3_nt: TGTGCCAGTAGTATAGCTTTCCGGACAGGGAATAGAGTCGACGGTGAAAAACTGTTTTTT
j_call: TRBJ1-1; d_call: -; clone_size: -; v_call: TRBV9; cdr3_aa: CASSEGARGMNTEAFF; cdr3_nt: TGTGCCAGCAGCGAAGGGGCCCGGGGGATGAACACTGAAGCTTTCTTT
j_call: TRBJ1-2; d_call: TRBD1; clone_size: once; v_call: TRBV7-9; cdr3_aa: CASSLTHQGARDGYTF; cdr3_nt: TGTGCCAGCAGCTTAACTCACCAGGGGGCGCGGGATGGCTACACCTTC
j_call: TRBJ2-1; d_call: TRBD2; clone_size: -; v_call: TRBV7-3; cdr3_aa: CASSPGASGYKQFF; cdr3_nt: TGTGCCAGCAGCCCGGGGGCTAGCGGGTACAAGCAGTTCTTC
j_call: TRBJ1-3; d_call: -; clone_size: -; v_call: TRBV9; cdr3_aa: CASSTSSGNTIYF; cdr3_nt: TGTGCCAGCAGCACGAGCTCTGGAAACACCATATATTTT
j_call: TRBJ2-5; d_call: -; clone_size: -; v_call: TRBV7-3; cdr3_aa: CASSPFGGRWETQYF; cdr3_nt: TGTGCCAGCAGCCCCTTCGGAGGGAGGTGGGAGACCCAGTACTTC
j_call: TRBJ1-1; d_call: -; clone_size: -; v_call: TRBV10-3; cdr3_aa: CAISESGGRNTEAFF; cdr3_nt: TGTGCCATCAGTGAGTCCGGGGGGCGGAACACTGAAGCTTTCTTT
j_call: TRBJ2-3; d_call: -; clone_size: -; v_call: TRBV2; cdr3_aa: CASSETGTDTQYF; cdr3_nt: TGTGCCAGCAGTGAAACGGGCACAGATACGCAGTATTTT
j_call: TRBJ1-1; d_call: -; clone_size: -; v_call: TRBV19; cdr3_aa: CASSIIDIESTEAFF; cdr3_nt: TGTGCCAGTAGTATAATCGATATTGAAAGCACTGAAGCTTTCTTT
j_call: TRBJ2-2; d_call: -; clone_size: once; v_call: TRBV14; cdr3_aa: CASSPSQDRTANTGELFF; cdr3_nt: TGTGCCAGCAGCCCCTCCCAAGACCGAACTGCGAACACCGGGGAGCTGTTTTTT
j_call: TRBJ2-7; d_call: TRBD1; clone_size: -; v_call: TRBV29-1; cdr3_aa: CSVATGVEQYF; cdr3_nt: TGCAGCGTCGCTACAGGGGTCGAGCAGTACTTC
j_call: TRBJ1-1; d_call: -; clone_size: -; v_call: TRBV30; cdr3_aa: CAWREDTEAFF; cdr3_nt: TGTGCCTGGAGAGAGGACACTGAAGCTTTCTTT
j_call: TRBJ2-5; d_call: -; clone_size: -; v_call: TRBV19; cdr3_aa: CASSIELGRRETQYF; cdr3_nt: TGTGCCAGTAGTATAGAACTGGGAAGGCGAGAGACCCAGTACTTC
j_call: TRBJ2-3; d_call: TRBD1; clone_size: -; v_call: TRBV7-9; cdr3_aa: CASIPGRTGVVLNTQYF; cdr3_nt: TGTGCCAGCATCCCCGGCCGAACAGGGGTGGTTTTGAATACGCAGTATTTT
j_call: TRBJ2-7; d_call: TRBD1; clone_size: -; v_call: TRBV5-6; cdr3_aa: CASSFYPGGAEQYF; cdr3_nt: TGTGCCAGCAGCTTCTACCCAGGGGGAGCCGAGCAGTACTTC
j_call: TRBJ2-5; d_call: -; clone_size: -; v_call: TRBV18; cdr3_aa: CASSPLRSETQYF; cdr3_nt: TGTGCCAGCTCACCACTAAGGTCTGAGACCCAGTACTTC
j_call: TRBJ2-3; d_call: TRBD1; clone_size: -; v_call: TRBV4-3; cdr3_aa: CASSQDTDRGQRDTQYF; cdr3_nt: TGCGCCAGCAGCCAAGATACGGACAGGGGGCAGAGAGATACGCAGTATTTT
j_call: TRBJ1-1; d_call: -; clone_size: -; v_call: TRBV7-9; cdr3_aa: CASSLTPITAAMNTEAFF; cdr3_nt: TGTGCCAGCAGCTTAACACCCATAACGGCAGCAATGAACACTGAAGCTTTCTTT
j_call: TRBJ1-4; d_call: -; clone_size: -; v_call: TRBV10-2; cdr3_aa: CASIQDTTNEKLFF; cdr3_nt: TGCGCCAGCATCCAGGACACCACTAATGAAAAACTGTTTTTT
j_call: TRBJ2-3; d_call: -; clone_size: -; v_call: TRBV11-2; cdr3_aa: CASSPDRYTQYF; cdr3_nt: TGTGCCAGCAGCCCGGACAGATATACGCAGTATTTT
j_call: TRBJ2-3; d_call: TRBD2; clone_size: -; v_call: TRBV5-1; cdr3_aa: CASSLPGGSTDTQYF; cdr3_nt: TGCGCCAGCAGCTTGCCGGGGGGGAGCACAGATACGCAGTATTTT
j_call: TRBJ1-1; d_call: TRBD1; clone_size: -; v_call: TRBV29-1; cdr3_aa: CSARQGPDTEAFF; cdr3_nt: TGCAGCGCCCGACAGGGTCCGGACACTGAAGCTTTCTTT
j_call: TRBJ2-7; d_call: TRBD2; clone_size: -; v_call: TRBV7-9; cdr3_aa: CASSTTSGRAGEQYF; cdr3_nt: TGTGCCAGCAGCACCACTAGCGGGAGGGCCGGTGAGCAGTACTTC
j_call: TRBJ1-4; d_call: -; clone_size: -; v_call: TRBV19; cdr3_aa: CASGDRLNEKLFF; cdr3_nt: TGTGCCAGTGGGGACCGCTTAAATGAAAAACTGTTTTTT
j_call: TRBJ1-2; d_call: -; clone_size: -; v_call: TRBV19; cdr3_aa: CASSTDSHYGYTF; cdr3_nt: TGTGCCAGTAGTACCGACAGCCACTATGGCTACACCTTC
j_call: TRBJ2-7; d_call: -; clone_size: -; v_call: TRBV6-1; cdr3_aa: CASSLQKGGYEQYF; cdr3_nt: TGTGCCAGCAGCCTACAGAAGGGGGGGTACGAGCAGTACTTC
j_call: TRBJ1-2; d_call: -; clone_size: -; v_call: TRBV6-5; cdr3_aa: CASSYGGPTLYGYTF; cdr3_nt: TGTGCCAGCAGTTACGGCGGGCCTACTCTCTATGGCTACACCTTC